The 15 T cell receptor beta chains below were found in one sample sequenced in a study of cytomegalovirus exposure and HLA in healthy donors. PCR amplification relied on 60 Vbeta primers (plus 13 Jbeta primers). TCRdb's copy holds only in-frame clones and misses some; the assay was immunoSEQ multiplex PCR. The sample records over 100,000 clones, 55% to 80% being singletons. Sample: PBMCs. The receptors stem from a woman in her 30s in good health and CMV-seronegative.

The V call is TRBV5-1, the J call TRBJ2-5; 8 bases agree with TRBD2. The J call may be wrong; the DNA end is better matched by TRBJ2-7. Germline V gene data show CDR1 as SGHRS and CDR2 as YFSETQ. The CDR3 loop spans 15 amino acids. The CDR3 nucleotides read TGCGCCAGCAGCTTGACCGGGACTAGTGGGTACGAGCAGTACTTC. This encodes CASSLTGTSGYEQYF.

The chain links TRBV10-1 to TRBJ2-1, with 9 nucleotides matching TRBD1. This CDR3 contains 17 residues. Losses at the gene ends were 0 bases for V and 5 bases for J; bases not matched to a gene: 8. Germline assignment: CDR1 WNHNN and CDR2 SYGVQD (reference sequence). CDR3 region: CASSESNGQGSHNEQFF. The DNA for the CDR3 is TGCGCCAGCAGTGAGTCGAACGGACAGGGGTCCCACAATGAGCAGTTCTTC.

The chain has TRBV30 and TRBJ1-2, with 9 bases lining up with TRBD1. The CDR3 runs 15 residues. In germline, CDR1 is GTSNPN, CDR2 SVGIG (reference sequence). V gave up 2 bases and J gave up 7 bases; unmatched junction bases: 11. The CDR3 DNA sequence: TGTGCCTGGAGTAATCTACCGGGACAGGGATTTGGCTACACCTTC. Translating it yields CAWSNLPGQGFGYTF.

This clone has a single count. V is TRBV5-6 and J is TRBJ2-7, with a possible D match to TRBD2 (6 bases). V lost 4 bases and J lost 0, with 14 bases in between. CDR1 is SGHDT and CDR2 is YYEEEE in the germline V gene. The CDR3 covers 15 residues. This chain's CDR3 is CASSPYSGASYEQYF. The CDR3, as DNA: TGTGCCAGCAGCCCCTATAGCGGTGCCTCCTACGAGCAGTACTTC.

The rearrangement uses TRBV10-3 and TRBJ2-7; the match to TRBD2 covers 10 bases. The J segment lost 2 bases and the V segment lost 4 bases, leaving 2 bases of the junction unmatched. The germline V gene has CDR1 ENHRY and CDR2 SYGVKD. This CDR3 is 14 amino acids long. The CDR3 DNA reads as TGTGCCATCAGTGGGACTAGCGGTACCTACGAGCAGTACTTC. Protein: CAISGTSGTYEQYF.

The genes are TRBV18 and TRBJ1-1; 9 positions match TRBD1. There are 14 residues in the CDR3. CDR1 and CDR2 from the germline V gene are KGHSH and LQKENI. Losses at the gene ends were 3 bases for V and 11 bases for J; bases not matched to a gene: 10. The CDR3 region is CASSPAVDRGSAFF. As DNA, the CDR3 is TGTGCCAGCTCACCGGCGGTGGACAGGGGCAGTGCTTTCTTT.

This clone was recorded only once. The genes are TRBV5-6 and TRBJ1-5, with 8 bases aligning to TRBD1. CDR3 length: 16 amino acids. CDR1 is SGHDT, CDR2 YYEEEE, per germline. The V gene end was trimmed by 3 bases and the J gene end by 6 bases; junction bases not matched to a gene: 11. The CDR3 protein is CASSSLDREGSQPQHF. CDR3 nucleotide sequence: TGTGCCAGCAGCTCACTGGACAGGGAAGGATCTCAGCCCCAGCATTTT.

V and J are TRBV15 and TRBJ2-1; TRBD2 matches at 7 bases. V lost 0 bases, J lost 3 bases, and 8 bases stayed unmatched. CDR1 is LNHNV and CDR2 is YYDKDF in the germline V gene (reference sequence). The CDR3 runs 17 residues. The CDR3 protein is CATSRDGGRANYNEQFF. CDR3 nucleotides: TGTGCCACCAGCAGAGATGGGGGGAGGGCCAACTACAATGAGCAGTTCTTC.

A few counts support this clone. J is TRBJ2-7 and V is TRBV4-1; D gene ambiguous. The CDR3 spans 16 residues. V was cut by 2 bases and J by 4 bases, with 18 bases left in between. Germline-derived CDR1 and CDR2 are MGHRA and YSYEKL. CDR3 in amino acids: CASSQQDNAYTYEQYF. DNA for the CDR3: TGCGCCAGCAGCCAACAAGACAACGCGTATACGTACGAGCAGTACTTC.

V and J are TRBV30 and TRBJ2-1; 7 nucleotides line up with TRBD1. CDR3 length equals 14 residues. Germline V CDR1 and CDR2: GTSNPN, SVGIG (reference sequence). V lost 1 base and J lost 2; bases outside the gene matches: 2. CDR3 sequence: CAWSAGTAYNEQFF. The CDR3 DNA reads TGTGCCTGGAGTGCGGGGACAGCCTACAATGAGCAGTTCTTC.

This sequence joins TRBV28 and TRBJ1-1; TRBD1 aligns across 8 bases. V shed 6 bases, J shed 6 bases, and the junction held 12 bases outside the gene matches. This CDR3 region has 15 residues. The germline gives CDR1 MDHEN, CDR2 SYDVKM. The chain's CDR3 is CASSPAQGAWAEAFF. The CDR3, as DNA: TGTGCCAGCAGCCCAGCCCAGGGGGCATGGGCTGAAGCTTTCTTT. The full variable domain, completed using reference TRBV28 and TRBJ1-1, is DVKVTQSSRYLVKRTGEKVFLECVQDMDHENMFWYRQDPGLGLRLIYFSYDVKMKEKGDIPEGYSVSREKKERFSLILESASTNQTSMYLCASSPAQGAWAEAFFGQGTRLTVV.

V usage is TRBV11-2 and J usage is TRBJ2-1; D is possibly TRBD2 (6 bases). The CDR3 consists of 16 residues. The germline CDR1 and CDR2 sequences are SGHAT and FQNNGV. Trimming took off 5 bases at V and 0 bases at J, with 14 bases between the two ends. The CDR3 DNA reads as TGTGCCAGCAGCCCATCCCGGGAGAGCTCCTACAATGAGCAGTTCTTC. The encoded protein is CASSPSRESSYNEQFF.

This clone has only a few counts. The junction departs from germline at one end; a sequencing error may be responsible. The chain has TRBV7-7 and TRBJ2-5, with 14 bases matching TRBD2. Germline V gene sequence: CDR1 SSHAT, CDR2 FNYEAQ (reference sequence). This CDR3 region has 16 residues. Here the CDR3 reads CASSLGLAGGGETQYF. The CDR3 DNA follows: TGTGCTAGCAGTCTCGGACTAGCGGGAGGTGGGGAGACCCAGTACTTC.

The rearrangement joins TRBV28 to TRBJ1-5, with TRBD1 matching over 7 bases. The CDR3 spans 19 residues. The V and J ends lost 2 bases and 2 bases, in that order; junction bases with no gene match: 15. Germline assignment: CDR1 MDHEN and CDR2 SYDVKM. CDR3 DNA: TGTGCCAGCAGTTTACTTAACGTGGGACAGTCGAAAGGCAATCAGCCCCAGCATTTT. Translated, it gives CASSLLNVGQSKGNQPQHF. The whole variable domain, remainder taken from reference TRBV28 and TRBJ1-5, is DVKVTQSSRYLVKRTGEKVFLECVQDMDHENMFWYRQDPGLGLRLIYFSYDVKMKEKGDIPEGYSVSREKKERFSLILESASTNQTSMYLCASSLLNVGQSKGNQPQHFGDGTRLSIL.

In its sample, this clone was seen a few times. The rearrangement uses TRBV4-3 and TRBJ2-7, with D uncertain. The germline V and J ends were trimmed by 0 bases and 0 bases, with 9 bases remaining between them. This CDR3 comprises 15 residues. Per germline, CDR1 LGHNA and CDR2 YSLEER. The CDR3 nucleotides read TGCGCCAGCAGCCAAGATCCGGTCGGCTCCTACGAGCAGTACTTC. Protein sequence: CASSQDPVGSYEQYF.